These 24 T cell receptor beta chains came from one sample sequenced in a study of blood T cell repertoires in COVID-19. The table came from immunoSEQ multiplex PCR; TCRdb's copy has only in-frame clones and leaves some out. Altogether about 140,000 clones are present, approximately 84% being singletons, with the ten largest covering roughly 3.7%. Sequenced sample: PBMCs or T cells enriched from blood (not recorded which). These receptors all come from a man over 45 in a cohort exposed to, infected with or recovered from COVID-19 (not recorded which).

V gene TRBV9 combines with J gene TRBJ2-1, with D maybe TRBD2 (6 bases). Trimming pared 3 bases from V and 4 bases from J, leaving 11 bases between. Per germline, CDR1 SGDLS and CDR2 YYNGEE. The CDR3 contains 14 residues. The CDR3 sequence: CASSGGTTYNEQFF. The CDR3 nucleotides read TGTGCCAGCAGCGGCGGGACCACGTACAATGAGCAGTTCTTC.

This CDR3 reads CASMLAGGSTGELFF. The CDR3 coding sequence is TGTGCCAGCATGCTAGCGGGAGGCTCCACCGGGGAGCTGTTTTTT. V gene TRBV28 combines with J gene TRBJ2-2; 11 nucleotides line up with TRBD2. Looked up from germline, CDR1 is MDHEN and CDR2 is SYDVKM. The CDR3 covers 15 residues. Unmatched junction bases numbered 5, after V lost 7 bases and J lost 4 bases.

The rearrangement links TRBV7-8 to TRBJ2-5; maybe TRBD2 (7 bases). The V and J ends lost 8 bases and 1 base respectively, with 17 bases between them. Germline V gene lookup returns CDR1 SGHVS and CDR2 FQNEAQ. The length of the CDR3 is 15 residues. Written as DNA, the CDR3 is TGTGCCAGCTGCCTGGCGGGGGCCTTCCAAGAGACCCAGTACTTC. Translation: CASCLAGAFQETQYF.

The gene calls are TRBV4-3 and TRBJ1-2, with D perhaps TRBD1 (6 bases). The CDR3 length is 14 residues. V lost 3 bases and J lost 2, with 10 bases in between. CDR1 LGHNA and CDR2 YSLEER come from the germline V gene. The CDR3, as DNA: TGCGCCAGCAGCCACGCAGGACAGAACTATGGCTACACCTTC. This gives the protein CASSHAGQNYGYTF.

This clone was detected a few times. The chain has TRBV12-3 or TRBV12-4 and TRBJ2-2; D is possibly TRBD1 (6 bases). Trimming stripped 6 bases from V and 6 bases from J, with 8 bases between. CDR3 size: 12 residues. CDR3 sequence: CASRTGPGELFF. The CDR3 DNA is TGTGCCAGCAGGACAGGACCCGGGGAGCTGTTTTTT.

The chain carries TRBV15 and TRBJ1-2; 10 nucleotides agree with TRBD1. This CDR3 has 19 residues. Germline V gene data show CDR1 as LNHNV and CDR2 as YYDKDF (reference sequence). V lost 0 bases to trimming and J lost 4 bases; unmatched junction nucleotides: 14. CDR3 sequence (DNA): TGTGCCACCAGCAGAGAGGGGATCGGGACAGGGGAGAGGGGCTATGGCTACACCTTC. Translation gives CATSREGIGTGERGYGYTF.

The rearrangement uses TRBV30 and TRBJ1-5; D perhaps matches TRBD1 (5 bases). V lost 0 bases to trimming and J lost 4 bases, with 7 bases between them. The CDR3 is 13 amino acids. Germline V gives CDR1 GTSNPN, CDR2 SVGIG (reference sequence). The CDR3 DNA reads as TGTGCCTGGAGTGTCCAGGGAAATCAGCCCCAGCATTTT. Its translation: CAWSVQGNQPQHF.

The J gene is TRBJ1-1, the V gene TRBV7-2; a weak D match, TRBD1 (6 bases). Trimming took off 0 bases at V and 2 bases at J, with 10 bases between the two ends. In germline, CDR1 is SGHTA, CDR2 FQGNSA. The CDR3 has 15 residues. In DNA form, the CDR3 reads TGTGCCAGCAGCTTAGCGCTAGGGGGAAACACTGAAGCTTTCTTT. Its translation is CASSLALGGNTEAFF.

The CDR3 nucleotides read TGTGCCAGCAGCTTACTAACACCGGCCAGGACCGGGGGCACTGAAGCTTTCTTT. Its translation: CASSLLTPARTGGTEAFF. The chain links TRBV11-2 to TRBJ1-1; perhaps TRBD1 as D (5 bases). The V end lost 2 bases, the J end lost 4 bases, and 23 bases lay between the germline ends. Germline-derived CDR1 and CDR2 are SGHAT and FQNNGV. CDR3 length: 18 amino acids.

This clone was seen once. V is TRBV7-9 and J is TRBJ1-6; 8 bases map to TRBD1. CDR3 length: 12 amino acids. The germline gives CDR1 SEHNR, CDR2 FQNEAQ (reference sequence). The J segment lost 12 bases and the V segment lost 5 bases, leaving 3 bases of the junction unmatched. The CDR3 reads CASSVGTGPLHF. CDR3 bases: TGTGCCAGCAGCGTGGGGACAGGACCCCTCCACTTT.

The rearrangement links TRBV30 to TRBJ1-1; the match to TRBD1 covers 9 bases. The CDR3 extends over 13 amino acids. From germline, CDR1 is GTSNPN and CDR2 SVGIG (reference sequence). After removal of 3 bases from V and 5 bases from J, the junction contained 4 bases not matched to a gene. CDR3 amino acids: CAWSPGQGTEAFF. CDR3 DNA: TGTGCCTGGAGCCCAGGACAGGGGACTGAAGCTTTCTTT.

The V call is TRBV19, the J call TRBJ2-1; D may be TRBD2 (5 bases). The CDR3 is 17 amino acids. The V and J ends lost 0 bases and 0 bases respectively, with 12 bases between them. Germline V CDR1 and CDR2: LNHDA, SQIVND (reference sequence). The CDR3 loop reads CASSIDPPGSSYNEQFF. DNA for the CDR3: TGTGCCAGTAGTATAGATCCCCCGGGGAGCTCCTACAATGAGCAGTTCTTC.

This clone was counted once. V gene TRBV9 combines with J gene TRBJ2-7, with TRBD2 identical over 8 bases. Losses at the gene ends were 0 bases for V and 3 bases for J; bases not matched to a gene: 5. The CDR3 totals 15 residues. CDR1 is SGDLS, CDR2 YYNGEE, per germline. The CDR3 DNA is TGTGCCAGCAGCGTAGGTGGCGGGGGGATCTACGAGCAGTACTTC. This gives the protein CASSVGGGGIYEQYF.

The chain's CDR3 is CASSWSAGEETQYF. CDR3 DNA: TGCGCCAGCAGCTGGTCAGCGGGGGAAGAGACCCAGTACTTC. The chain carries TRBV5-1 and TRBJ2-5; 8 bases fit TRBD2. After removal of 3 bases from V and 3 bases from J, the junction contained 4 bases not matched to a gene. Germline CDR1 SGHRS, CDR2 YFSETQ. CDR3 size: 14 residues.

A word on this clone: Other DNA sequences in the same sample also yield this CDR3. The V gene is TRBV30, the J gene TRBJ1-1; the D gene is possibly TRBD1 (5 bases). Germline V CDR1 and CDR2: GTSNPN, SVGIG (reference sequence). The germline V and J ends were trimmed by 2 bases and 1 base, with 14 bases remaining between them. This CDR3 comprises 15 residues. The DNA for the CDR3 is TGTGCCTGGAGTCCCCCAGACAGACCGAACACTGAAGCTTTCTTT. Protein product: CAWSPPDRPNTEAFF.

This clone has just one count. The chain carries TRBV12-3 or TRBV12-4 and TRBJ1-5; 8 bases line up with TRBD1. The junction had 2 bases not matched to a gene; V was cut back by 6 bases and J by 10 bases. CDR3 length equals 11 residues. CDR3 sequence reads: CASSGTGPQHF. The DNA for the CDR3 is TGTGCCAGCAGCGGGACAGGACCCCAGCATTTT.

The genes are TRBV18 and TRBJ1-5; 9 nucleotides line up with TRBD1. Germline V CDR1 and CDR2: KGHSH, LQKENI. This CDR3 spans 16 amino acids. V lost 3 bases, J lost 6 bases, and 9 bases stayed unmatched. Here the CDR3 DNA reads TGTGCCAGCTCACCTCCACCGGGACAGGGAGGTCAGCCCCAGCATTTT. Its translation: CASSPPPGQGGQPQHF.

This chain connects TRBV7-6 to TRBJ1-2; 11 bases are shared with TRBD1. Trimming at V came to 5 bases and at J to 4 bases, leaving 3 bases not matched to a gene. This CDR3 spans 14 amino acids. Germline values: CDR1 SGHVS, CDR2 FNYEAQ. In nucleotides, the CDR3 is TGTGCCAGCAGCGACGGGACAGGGGGCTATGGCTACACCTTC. As protein: CASSDGTGGYGYTF.

The rearrangement joins TRBV28 to TRBJ2-3, with TRBD1 matching 7 bases. Germline V gene lookup returns CDR1 MDHEN and CDR2 SYDVKM. V shed 6 bases, J shed 6 bases, and the junction held 18 bases outside the gene matches. The CDR3 has 17 amino acids. The CDR3 sequence: CASSMTEGASVWDTQYF. The CDR3 DNA reads TGTGCCAGCAGCATGACAGAGGGGGCAAGCGTGTGGGATACGCAGTATTTT.

The chain is built from TRBV27 and TRBJ2-1; TRBD2 matches 14 bases. Germline V CDR1 and CDR2: MNHEY, SMNVEV (reference sequence). This CDR3 is 18 amino acids long. Trimming took 0 bases from V and 7 from J; bases not matched to a gene: 8. CDR3 sequence: CASSLSGLAGAGSNEQFF. CDR3 in DNA: TGTGCCAGCAGTTTATCGGGACTAGCGGGAGCTGGTTCGAATGAGCAGTTCTTC.

This clone is a singleton in its sample. This rearrangement joins TRBV30 to TRBJ1-2; weak D call: TRBD1 (5 bases). CDR1 is GTSNPN, CDR2 SVGIG, per germline (reference sequence). V was cut by 5 bases and J by 4 bases, with 11 bases left in between. This CDR3 has 12 residues. The CDR3 reads CAWGDGGYGYTF. The CDR3 nucleotides are TGTGCCTGGGGGGACGGGGGCTATGGCTACACCTTC.

This chain links TRBV7-9 with TRBJ2-7, with 10 bases identical to TRBD1. In germline, CDR1 is SEHNR, CDR2 FQNEAQ (reference sequence). CDR3 size: 14 residues. Trimming took 5 bases from V and 3 from J; bases not matched to a gene: 4. CDR3 coding DNA: TGTGCCAGCAGCCCACGGGACAGGGGCTACGAGCAGTACTTC. Its translation is CASSPRDRGYEQYF.

The V call is TRBV6-5, the J call TRBJ1-5, with 9 bases fitting TRBD1. The CDR3 length is 15 residues. V shed 6 bases, J shed 4 bases, and the junction held 7 bases outside the gene matches. CDR1 is MNHEY and CDR2 is SVGAGI in the germline V gene. The CDR3 reads CASSPLTGGNQPQHF. The CDR3 DNA is TGTGCCAGCAGCCCGTTGACAGGGGGAAATCAGCCCCAGCATTTT.

This clone appeared a single time. The V gene is TRBV28, the J gene TRBJ1-6, with 7 bases matching TRBD1. The CDR3 is 14 residues long. V gave up 6 bases and J gave up 6 bases; unmatched junction bases: 5. The germline V gene has CDR1 MDHEN and CDR2 SYDVKM. CDR3 in amino acids: CASSPGTVNSPLHF. CDR3 DNA: TGTGCCAGCAGCCCCGGGACAGTTAATTCACCCCTCCACTTT.